This T cell receptor beta chain was identified during a study of blood T cell repertoires in COVID-19. At the level of the study: Sites across the United States, Italy and Spain contributed samples from acute and convalescent COVID-19. Sample material is recorded as cDNA or gDNA derived from T cells, B-cell-depleted T cells, or PBMCs.

The authors' processing: Estimates of nucleated cell counts were drawn from the amplification of reference gene primers. The assay was immunoSEQ multiplex PCR, and TCRdb's table has in-frame clones only and misses some. The V and J calls and the clone size are those of that table, but D and trimming were determined from the DNA. The data contain around 100,000 clones, 85% to 90% of them singletons. In germline, CDR1 is WSHSY, CDR2 SAAADI. The CDR3 is 13 amino acids. V shed 11 bases and J 4 bases; nucleotides not matched to a gene: 8. The receptor comes from a woman older than 75 with acute or convalescent COVID-19. This sequence joins TRBV10-2 and TRBJ2-5; 9 bases map to TRBD2. Sequenced material: peripheral blood. Here the CDR3 DNA reads TGCGCCCGTTCTAGCGGGGTGGCAGAGACCCAGTACTTC. Amino acid sequence: CARSSGVAETQYF.